Following are 30 T cell receptor beta chains from one sample sequenced in a study of beta chain features in type 1 diabetes. General study results and limits: Within each of all four CD4+ subsets, Type 1 diabetes patients had TCRB CDR3s that were moderately but significantly shorter.

These receptors' antigens are unknown. The sequenced template was cDNA made from the entire isolated RNA. Profiling relied on immunoSEQ multiplex PCR, and the TCRdb table lists in-frame clones only, not all of them. The table has about 340,000 clones, roughly 14% seen once; the top ten hold nearly 0.015%. Sequencing used naive CD4+ T cells from blood. Receptors originate from a woman under 30 with type 1 diabetes.

This rearrangement joins TRBV11-2 to TRBJ1-1; D is uncertain. This CDR3 is built from 13 residues. Germline values: CDR1 SGHAT, CDR2 FQNNGV. Deletions cut 5 bases from V and 4 bases from J, with 11 bases between. The CDR3 here is CASSPLGGTEAFF. The CDR3 DNA sequence: TGTGCCAGCAGCCCCCTCGGTGGCACTGAAGCTTTCTTT.

This clone was detected only a few times. The chain uses TRBV5-4 and TRBJ2-1, with TRBD2 matching over 8 bases. Per germline, CDR1 SGHNT and CDR2 YYREEE (reference sequence). CDR3 size: 15 residues. V shed 3 bases and J 3 bases; nucleotides not matched to a gene: 5. The CDR3 loop reads CASSWGLGDYNEQFF. The CDR3, as DNA: TGTGCCAGCAGCTGGGGACTAGGAGACTACAATGAGCAGTTCTTC.

At least ten counts were recorded for this clone. Other DNA sequences within the sample encode an identical CDR3. J is TRBJ2-5 and V is TRBV29-1; 8 positions match TRBD2. J was trimmed by 5 bases and V by 3 bases; bases with no gene match: 8. In germline, CDR1 is SQVTM, CDR2 ANQGSEA. CDR3 size: 14 residues. The CDR3 DNA is TGCAGCGTTGAGGGGAGACTAGCGAGGGAGACCCAGTACTTC. This sequence encodes CSVEGRLARETQYF. Supplemented by reference TRBV29-1 and TRBJ2-5, the full variable domain reads SAVISQKPSRDICQRGTSLTIQCQVDSQVTMMFWYRQQPGQSLTLIATANQGSEATYESGFVIDKFPISRPNLTFSTLTVSNMSPEDSSIYLCSVEGRLARETQYFGPGTRLLVL.

The V gene is TRBV11-2, the J gene TRBJ2-1, with 7 bases lining up with TRBD1. Germline V gives CDR1 SGHAT, CDR2 FQNNGV. The CDR3 has 15 amino acids. J gave up 2 bases and V 1 base, and 2 bases lay outside the gene matches. CDR3 in amino acids: CASSLGTGPYNEQFF. CDR3 DNA: TGTGCCAGCAGCTTAGGGACAGGCCCCTACAATGAGCAGTTCTTC.

This chain's CDR3 is CASLPEDPQVEQYV. For the CDR3, the DNA is TGCGCCAGCTTACCGGAGGACCCCCAAGTGGAGCAGTACGTC. The V call is TRBV23-1, the J call TRBJ2-7, with a possible D match to TRBD2 (5 bases). TRBV23-1 is known as an ORF, though its function is uncertain. The V gene lost 8 bases and the J gene lost 7 bases, with 21 bases spanning the gap. There are 14 residues in the CDR3.

V gene TRBV28 combines with J gene TRBJ1-5, with 9 positions matching TRBD1. Germline V gene lookup returns CDR1 MDHEN and CDR2 SYDVKM. This CDR3 has 15 amino acids. The ends lost 4 bases at V and 4 bases at J; junction bases unmatched: 5. CDR3 DNA: TGTGCCAGCAGTTATACAGGGGGCAGGAATCAGCCCCAGCATTTT. Its protein product is CASSYTGGRNQPQHF.

This clone was recorded a few times. The chain combines TRBV25-1 with TRBJ2-1, with D maybe TRBD2 (7 bases). Germline assignment: CDR1 MGHDK and CDR2 SYGVNS. V gave up 6 bases and J gave up 8 bases, with 14 bases separating them. The CDR3 contains 13 residues. CDR3 in DNA: TGTGCCAGCAGCCGGGGGGCGCGAGATGAGCAGTTCTTC. Its protein is CASSRGARDEQFF.

The chain links TRBV5-4 to TRBJ1-1, with D perhaps matching TRBD1 (5 bases). The ends were cut back, 4 bases at V and 4 bases at J, with 20 bases in the middle. Germline values: CDR1 SGHNT, CDR2 YYREEE (reference sequence). CDR3 size: 16 residues. The CDR3 DNA sequence: TGTGCCAGCAGCCCCCCAGGGTCGGTGTTGGCCACTGAAGCTTTCTTT. This encodes CASSPPGSVLATEAFF. The whole variable domain, remainder taken from reference TRBV5-4 and TRBJ1-1, is ETGVTQSPTHLIKTRGQQVTLRCSSQSGHNTVSWYQQALGQGPQFIFQYYREEENGRGNFPPRFSGLQFPNYSSELNVNALELDDSALYLCASSPPGSVLATEAFFGQGTRLTVV.

V and J are TRBV6-5 and TRBJ2-1; 15 bases are shared with TRBD2. Looked up from germline, CDR1 is MNHEY and CDR2 is SVGAGI. This CDR3 has 15 residues. V lost 5 bases and J lost 10; bases outside the gene matches: 6. CDR3 coding DNA: TGTGCCAGCAGTCGCGGACTAGCGGGAGGGTACGAGCAGTTCTTC. It translates to CASSRGLAGGYEQFF.

This clone was seen a few times. The chain couples TRBV5-4 to TRBJ1-5, with TRBD1 matching over 7 bases. The germline V gene encodes CDR1 SGHNT and CDR2 YYREEE (reference sequence). After removal of 1 base from V and 2 bases from J, the junction contained 6 bases not matched to a gene. This CDR3 has 16 amino acids. CDR3 DNA sequence: TGTGCCAGCAGCTTGTCAACCGGGACAGGCAATCAGCCCCAGCATTTT. Its translation is CASSLSTGTGNQPQHF.

This clone was counted many times. The chain joins TRBV29-1 to TRBJ2-5; 11 bases line up with TRBD1. The CDR3 contains 13 residues. From germline, CDR1 is SQVTM and CDR2 ANQGSEA. Trimming cost V 7 bases and J 4 bases; bases outside gene matches: 5. The CDR3 protein is CSAGQGAGETQYF. For the CDR3, the DNA is TGCAGCGCCGGACAGGGGGCCGGAGAGACCCAGTACTTC. The whole variable domain, filled in from reference TRBV29-1 and TRBJ2-5, reads SAVISQKPSRDICQRGTSLTIQCQVDSQVTMMFWYRQQPGQSLTLIATANQGSEATYESGFVIDKFPISRPNLTFSTLTVSNMSPEDSSIYLCSAGQGAGETQYFGPGTRLLVL.

J is TRBJ1-1 and V is TRBV28, with 9 bases identical to TRBD1. This CDR3 has 15 amino acids. With 1 base clipped from V and 1 base from J, the junction kept 1 base outside the gene matches. Germline V gene lookup returns CDR1 MDHEN and CDR2 SYDVKM. This CDR3 reads CASSLSDRGNTEAFF. The CDR3 nucleotides read TGTGCCAGCAGTTTATCGGACAGGGGGAACACTGAAGCTTTCTTT.

This chain links TRBV7-2 with TRBJ2-3; 11 bases map to TRBD2. There are 15 residues in the CDR3. With V trimmed by 5 bases and J by 5 bases, 6 bases remained unmatched. Germline CDR1 and CDR2: SGHTA and FQGNSA. In nucleotides, the CDR3 is TGTGCCAGCAGCCCGCAGGGACTAGCGGAAGATACGCAGTATTTT. This codes for CASSPQGLAEDTQYF.

The genes are TRBV15 and TRBJ1-2, with a weak D call TRBD1 (5 bases). With 1 base removed from V and 3 bases from J, the gap between germline ends came to 9 bases. This CDR3 has 14 amino acids. Germline lookup yields CDR1 LNHNV and CDR2 YYDKDF (reference sequence). Here the CDR3 DNA reads TGTGCCACCAGCAGAGCCAGGGAAGACTATGGCTACACCTTC. Its protein is CATSRAREDYGYTF. Combining the CDR3 with reference TRBV15 and TRBJ1-2 gives the whole variable domain DAMVIQNPRYQVTQFGKPVTLSCSQTLNHNVMYWYQQKSSQAPKLLFHYYDKDFNNEADTPDNFQSRRPNTSFCFLDIRSPGLGDTAMYLCATSRAREDYGYTFGSGTRLTVV.

This clone was picked up a small number of times. The rearrangement uses TRBV2 and TRBJ2-7; D remains unclear. Germline V gene sequence: CDR1 SNHLY, CDR2 FYNNEI. The CDR3 runs 10 residues. V lost 11 bases and J 4 bases, leaving 9 bases between the germline ends. The CDR3 DNA sequence: TGTGCCTCCAAAAATTACGAGCAGTACTTC. Encoded protein: CASKNYEQYF.

This chain uses TRBV7-9 with TRBJ2-4; TRBD2 matches 8 bases. J was trimmed by 3 bases and V by 6 bases; bases with no gene match: 10. The CDR3 has 16 amino acids. Per germline, CDR1 SEHNR and CDR2 FQNEAQ (reference sequence). In nucleotides, the CDR3 is TGTGCCAGCAGGAAACCTAGCGGGCCGAGCAAAAACATTCAGTACTTC. Translating gives CASRKPSGPSKNIQYF. Together with reference TRBV7-9 and TRBJ2-4, the CDR3 gives the full variable domain: DTGVSQNPRHKITKRGQNVTFRCDPISEHNRLYWYRQTLGQGPEFLTYFQNEAQLEKSRLLSDRFSAERPKGSFSTLEIQRTEQGDSAMYLCASRKPSGPSKNIQYFGAGTRLSVL.

A few counts support this clone. The J gene is TRBJ2-7, the V gene TRBV10-3; D not certain. Per germline, CDR1 ENHRY and CDR2 SYGVKD. Trimming took 4 bases from V and 6 from J, leaving 10 bases between them. The CDR3 has 12 amino acids. CDR3 sequence: CAISVLGPEQYF. In DNA, the CDR3 is TGTGCCATCAGTGTATTGGGCCCCGAGCAGTACTTC.

The chain links TRBV10-3 to TRBJ2-3; 8 nucleotides line up with TRBD1. The CDR3 has 15 amino acids. With 5 bases clipped from V and 2 bases from J, the junction kept 6 bases outside the gene matches. The germline CDR1 and CDR2 sequences are ENHRY and SYGVKD. The CDR3 loop is CAISRQGSFTDTQYF. In DNA form, the CDR3 reads TGTGCCATCAGTAGACAGGGGTCCTTCACAGATACGCAGTATTTT.

In this sample, this clone turned up a few times. The identical CDR3 is also encoded by other nucleotide sequences in the sample. This chain uses TRBV28 with TRBJ2-3, with D possibly being TRBD2 (6 bases). The CDR3 contains 14 residues. Germline V gives CDR1 MDHEN, CDR2 SYDVKM. Trimming pared 5 bases from V and 1 base from J, leaving 10 bases between. The CDR3 DNA follows: TGTGCCAGCAGTCTTAGGAGGGGCACAGATACGCAGTATTTT. It encodes CASSLRRGTDTQYF.

This clone was counted between two and nine times. The chain uses TRBV29-1 and TRBJ2-1, with TRBD2 matching 8 bases. The CDR3 length is 13 residues. J lost 4 bases, V lost 6 bases, and 5 bases had no gene match. Germline V lookup: CDR1 SQVTM, CDR2 ANQGSEA. CDR3 protein: CSVNSGIYNEQFF. The CDR3 DNA follows: TGCAGCGTCAATAGCGGGATATACAATGAGCAGTTCTTC.

The CDR3 bases are TGTGCCTGGAGTGTACTTGTACTAGCGGGAGTCCCCAATGAGCAGTTCTTC. Translation: CAWSVLVLAGVPNEQFF. The chain combines TRBV30 with TRBJ2-1, with 11 nucleotides matching TRBD2. V was clipped by 0 bases and J by 6 bases; unmatched bases: 10. CDR1 and CDR2 from the germline V gene are GTSNPN and SVGIG (reference sequence). The length of the CDR3 is 17 residues.

This clone has more than one count but fewer than ten. The V call is TRBV27, the J call TRBJ2-3; weak D call: TRBD1 (6 bases). The germline V and J ends were trimmed by 4 bases and 1 base, with 9 bases remaining between them. CDR3 length equals 14 residues. CDR1 and CDR2 from the germline V gene are MNHEY and SMNVEV (reference sequence). The CDR3 spells CASSSRTGTDTQYF. The CDR3 DNA is TGTGCCAGCAGTTCACGGACAGGCACAGATACGCAGTATTTT.

With respect to this clone: A read error may produce the germline difference seen at one junction end. The J gene is TRBJ1-2, the V gene TRBV5-4; 7 bases are shared with TRBD1. Germline V gives CDR1 SGHNT, CDR2 YYREEE (reference sequence). There are 11 residues in the CDR3. As DNA, the CDR3 is TGTGCCAGCAGCTTGGCTGGGACAGACCAATTC. It codes for CASSLAGTDQF.

The J gene is TRBJ2-4, the V gene TRBV28; TRBD1 aligns across 8 bases. Germline CDR1 MDHEN, CDR2 SYDVKM. The length of the CDR3 is 16 residues. The ends lost 4 bases at V and 7 bases at J; junction bases unmatched: 12. CDR3 residues: CASSSGIGTGRNIQYF. In DNA, the CDR3 is TGTGCCAGCAGTTCCGGTATCGGGACAGGCCGGAACATTCAGTACTTC.

The chain has TRBV5-1 and TRBJ1-4; the D is unclear. The CDR3 extends over 13 amino acids. Deletions cut 4 bases from V and 8 bases from J, with 12 bases between. Germline CDR1 and CDR2: SGHRS and YFSETQ. The CDR3: CASSGWVGEKLFF. CDR3 in DNA: TGCGCCAGCAGCGGATGGGTCGGGGAAAAACTGTTTTTT.

V usage is TRBV15 and J usage is TRBJ2-1; 8 bases match TRBD1. This CDR3 has 16 amino acids. Per the germline V gene, CDR1 is LNHNV and CDR2 is YYDKDF (reference sequence). After removal of 0 bases from V and 7 bases from J, the junction contained 8 bases not matched to a gene. The CDR3, as DNA: TGTGCCACCAGCAGAGATCCCCTTTACAGGGGGAATGAGCAGTTCTTC. It translates to CATSRDPLYRGNEQFF.

There are a few counts of this clone. The chain employs TRBV9 and TRBJ1-2, with 10 positions matching TRBD1. Germline CDR1 is SGDLS and CDR2 is YYNGEE. The CDR3 is made up of 15 amino acids. V shed 4 bases and J 5 bases; nucleotides not matched to a gene: 8. The CDR3, as DNA: TGTGCCAGCAGCAAAAACCTGGGACAGGGGTATGGCTACACCTTC. As protein: CASSKNLGQGYGYTF.

The chain recombines TRBV5-1 with TRBJ1-1; D ambiguous. From germline, CDR1 is SGHRS and CDR2 YFSETQ. The V and J ends lost 5 bases and 4 bases respectively, with 21 bases between them. This CDR3 region has 16 residues. The CDR3 DNA is TGCGCCAGCAGGCCGGTGTACAGCGGATCGGTCACTGAAGCTTTCTTT. Translation gives CASRPVYSGSVTEAFF.

In this sample, this clone turned up a few times. The chain joins TRBV7-2 to TRBJ2-7; 7 positions match TRBD2. The V gene's germline CDR1 is SGHTA and CDR2 FQGNSA. V lost 1 base to trimming and J lost 6 bases; unmatched junction nucleotides: 6. The CDR3 loop spans 14 amino acids. The CDR3 is CASSLGGREFEQYF. The CDR3 bases are TGTGCCAGCAGCTTAGGAGGGCGGGAGTTCGAGCAGTACTTC. The full variable domain, its missing parts supplied by reference TRBV7-2 and TRBJ2-7, is GAGVSQSPSNKVTEKGKDVELRCDPISGHTALYWYRQSLGQGLEFLIYFQGNSAPDKSGLPSDRFSAERTGGSVSTLTIQRTQQEDSAVYLCASSLGGREFEQYFGPGTRLTVT.

This clone was observed a few times. The V call is TRBV27, the J call TRBJ1-5, with D maybe TRBD1 (6 bases). The V gene lost 3 bases and the J gene lost 6 bases, with 12 bases spanning the gap. Germline values: CDR1 MNHEY, CDR2 SMNVEV (reference sequence). This CDR3 has 14 residues. The CDR3, as DNA: TGTGCCAGCAGTTTCCAGGGGTCTAGTCAGCCCCAGCATTTT. Protein: CASSFQGSSQPQHF.